The 30 T cell receptor beta chains presented below share a single source sample, sequenced in a study of T cell responses to AZD1222 COVID-19 vaccine. Clones were sequenced by immunoSEQ multiplex PCR, and TCRdb holds only the in-frame ones, with some missing. The table lists some 150,000 clones, about 95% of them singletons, with roughly 1.2% in the top ten. The starting material was peripheral blood, obtained on day 0 of AZD1222 vaccination. The receptors come from an adult in good health.

This clone was recorded once. The rearrangement joins TRBV30 to TRBJ1-6; D is perhaps TRBD1 (6 bases). The CDR3 runs to 13 residues. With 8 bases removed from V and 7 bases from J, the gap between germline ends came to 15 bases. CDR1 and CDR2 (germline): GTSNPN, SVGIG (reference sequence). The CDR3 DNA reads as TGTGCCAGCTCGAGGGGGGAGAATTCACCCCTCCACTTT. Its translation is CASSRGENSPLHF.

This chain links TRBV4-1 with TRBJ1-3, with D possibly TRBD1 on 5 matching bases. This CDR3 comprises 15 residues. The V gene's germline CDR1 is MGHRA and CDR2 YSYEKL. The V end was cut by 1 base, the J end by 2 bases, with 9 bases between. CDR3 nucleotides: TGCGCCAGCAGCCAAGGGGGGTCCCCTGGAAACACCATATATTTT. This sequence encodes CASSQGGSPGNTIYF.

This chain links TRBV13 with TRBJ1-1; no clear D. This CDR3 has 13 amino acids. Trimming removed 7 bases at V and 10 bases at J, with 19 bases between. Germline V gene sequence: CDR1 PRHDT, CDR2 FYEKMQ (reference sequence). CDR3 in amino acids: CASTQRGYGLAFF. The CDR3, as DNA: TGTGCCAGCACCCAGAGAGGGTATGGGTTAGCTTTCTTT.

The genes are TRBV6-5 and TRBJ1-6; tentative D call: TRBD1 (5 bases). This CDR3 is built from 14 residues. V was cut by 5 bases and J by 6 bases, with 11 bases left in between. Looked up from germline, CDR1 is MNHEY and CDR2 is SVGAGI. The CDR3 bases are TGTGCCAGCAGTCCAAGGGGTCCTAATTCACCCCTCCACTTT. Encoded protein: CASSPRGPNSPLHF.

This chain uses TRBV5-1 with TRBJ2-2, with a tentative D call TRBD2 (5 bases). Trimming stripped 3 bases from V and 4 bases from J, with 19 bases between. This CDR3 contains 17 residues. CDR1 and CDR2 (germline): SGHRS, YFSETQ. CDR3 sequence (DNA): TGCGCCAGCAGCTCCCGAGTGGGTGGGAGAGTCACCGGGGAGCTGTTTTTT. Translated, it gives CASSSRVGGRVTGELFF.

This clone is a singleton in its sample. The V call is TRBV28, the J call TRBJ2-5, with D maybe TRBD1 (6 bases). CDR3 size: 13 residues. Germline loops: CDR1 MDHEN, CDR2 SYDVKM. V gave up 8 bases and J gave up 9 bases, with 19 bases separating them. CDR3 DNA: TGTGCCAGCGGGCGAATGGACAGTCGGTCCCAGTACTTC. Its protein product is CASGRMDSRSQYF. Based on the CDR3 plus reference TRBV28 and TRBJ2-5, the full variable domain is DVKVTQSSRYLVKRTGEKVFLECVQDMDHENMFWYRQDPGLGLRLIYFSYDVKMKEKGDIPEGYSVSREKKERFSLILESASTNQTSMYLCASGRMDSRSQYFGPGTRLLVL.

This rearrangement joins TRBV7-9 to TRBJ2-5; D gene unclear. The V gene lost 3 bases and the J gene lost 3 bases, with 8 bases spanning the gap. CDR3 length: 13 amino acids. Looked up from germline, CDR1 is SEHNR and CDR2 is FQNEAQ (reference sequence). The CDR3 coding sequence is TGTGCCAGCAGCTTCGGGCTAAAAGAGACCCAGTACTTC. Encoded protein: CASSFGLKETQYF.

This clone was counted between two and nine times. The J gene is TRBJ1-6, the V gene TRBV28, with a possible D match to TRBD1 (5 bases). The germline V gene encodes CDR1 MDHEN and CDR2 SYDVKM. The CDR3 contains 15 residues. V lost 6 bases, J lost 4 bases, and 13 bases lay in between. CDR3 residues: CASRPQETYNSPLHF. The DNA for the CDR3 is TGTGCCAGCAGGCCACAGGAGACTTATAATTCACCCCTCCACTTT.

The rearrangement links TRBV5-6 to TRBJ1-1; D is undetermined. The CDR3 extends over 16 amino acids. Germline V gene data show CDR1 as SGHDT and CDR2 as YYEEEE. Trimming cost V 2 bases and J 7 bases, with 21 bases left between them. Here the CDR3 DNA reads TGTGCCAGCAGCTTAAATCCCGGCAGGCCGAAAGTTGAAGCTTTCTTT. As protein: CASSLNPGRPKVEAFF.

This chain connects TRBV7-2 to TRBJ2-2, with a tentative D call TRBD2 (5 bases). The germline V and J ends were trimmed by 4 bases and 4 bases, with 13 bases remaining between them. Germline CDR1 reads SGHTA; CDR2 reads FQGNSA. This CDR3 is 15 amino acids long. The CDR3 bases are TGTGCCAGCAGCTCCCGGGCGCGGGCCACCGGGGAGCTGTTTTTT. Translated: CASSSRARATGELFF.

The chain combines TRBV19 with TRBJ1-1; no clear D gene. V was pared by 6 bases and J by 3 bases, with 17 bases between. The CDR3 length is 15 residues. Germline V CDR1 and CDR2: LNHDA, SQIVND (reference sequence). CDR3 sequence: CASRDHPGADTEAFF. The CDR3 coding sequence is TGTGCCAGTAGGGATCACCCAGGAGCGGACACTGAAGCTTTCTTT.

This clone showed up just once. The gene calls are TRBV30 and TRBJ1-1, with a possible D match to TRBD1 (6 bases). The V gene's germline CDR1 is GTSNPN and CDR2 SVGIG (reference sequence). The V gene lost 3 bases and the J gene lost 2 bases, with 13 bases spanning the gap. The CDR3 has 14 residues. CDR3 in amino acids: CAWRLGQRNTEAFF. CDR3 nucleotide sequence: TGTGCCTGGAGGCTAGGACAGAGAAACACTGAAGCTTTCTTT.

The chain joins TRBV6-6 to TRBJ2-7, with TRBD1 matching 8 bases. V gave up 6 bases and J gave up 4 bases; unmatched junction bases: 8. The germline CDR1 and CDR2 sequences are MNHNY and SVGAGI (reference sequence). This CDR3 has 14 residues. This CDR3 reads CASSFGQGDYEQYV. CDR3 DNA: TGTGCCAGCAGCTTCGGACAGGGAGATTACGAGCAGTACGTC.

The count of this clone is one. The J gene is TRBJ1-2, the V gene TRBV5-6; 7 nucleotides align to TRBD1. This CDR3 region has 14 residues. Trimming took 3 bases from V and 7 from J; bases not matched to a gene: 9. From germline, CDR1 is SGHDT and CDR2 YYEEEE. Here the CDR3 reads CASSSFEGARGYTF. CDR3 DNA sequence: TGTGCCAGCAGCTCCTTTGAGGGGGCGCGTGGCTACACCTTC.

V usage is TRBV5-1 and J usage is TRBJ1-2; D is undetermined. V lost 0 bases and J 1 base, leaving 10 bases between the germline ends. Per germline, CDR1 SGHRS and CDR2 YFSETQ. The CDR3 has 15 residues. CDR3 sequence reads: CASSLGATGNYGYTF. The CDR3, as DNA: TGCGCCAGCAGCTTGGGGGCGACGGGTAACTATGGCTACACCTTC.

The rearrangement joins TRBV5-8 to TRBJ2-6; D gene ambiguous. The V end was cut by 1 base, the J end by 1 base, with 6 bases between. The CDR3 has 15 amino acids. Per the germline V gene, CDR1 is SGHTS and CDR2 is YDEGEE. CDR3 protein: CASSLQVSGANVLTF. CDR3 DNA sequence: TGTGCCAGCAGCTTGCAAGTGTCTGGGGCCAACGTCCTGACTTTC.

V is TRBV7-2 and J is TRBJ1-4, with TRBD1 matching over 8 bases. Germline lookup yields CDR1 SGHTA and CDR2 FQGNSA. V lost 5 bases to trimming and J lost 7 bases; unmatched junction nucleotides: 6. This CDR3 has 14 residues. The CDR3 DNA is TGTGCCAGCAGCCGTGGACAGGGCGGTGAAAAACTGTTTTTT. It yields the protein CASSRGQGGEKLFF.

This chain joins TRBV5-5 and TRBJ2-7, with D perhaps matching TRBD2 (6 bases). Trimming removed 0 bases at V and 0 bases at J, with 13 bases between. CDR3 length equals 16 residues. The germline CDR1 and CDR2 sequences are SGHKS and YYEKEE (reference sequence). The DNA for the CDR3 is TGTGCCAGCAGCTTGGGGGCCGGGACTCCCTCCTACGAGCAGTACGTC. This translates into CASSLGAGTPSYEQYV.

As DNA, the CDR3 is TGTGCCAGCAGCCCCCCGGTGGCAGGGCGCGAGACCCAGTACTTC. Protein product: CASSPPVAGRETQYF. The chain recombines TRBV7-9 with TRBJ2-5, with D possibly matching TRBD1 (5 bases). V lost 5 bases, J lost 5 bases, and 18 bases lay in between. The CDR3 totals 15 residues. Germline lookup yields CDR1 SEHNR and CDR2 FQNEAQ (reference sequence).

For the CDR3, the DNA is TGTGCCAGCAGCTTAAGCGGGAGTAATGAGCAGTTCTTC. It specifies CASSLSGSNEQFF. The chain employs TRBV5-4 and TRBJ2-1, with 8 bases that match TRBD2. The CDR3 length is 13 residues. The trim removed 2 bases at V and 7 bases at J, leaving 2 bases unmatched. Germline loops: CDR1 SGHNT, CDR2 YYREEE (reference sequence).

The chain is built from TRBV19 and TRBJ1-6, with 8 bases that match TRBD1. V was clipped by 7 bases and J by 8 bases; unmatched bases: 10. Germline values: CDR1 LNHDA, CDR2 SQIVND (reference sequence). The CDR3 runs to 15 residues. In nucleotides, the CDR3 is TGTGCCAGTAATTTGCAGGGGGCAGTTGATTCACCCCTCCACTTT. It specifies CASNLQGAVDSPLHF.

This clone has just one count. V and J are TRBV15 and TRBJ2-7, with D possibly matching TRBD1 (6 bases). The V end was cut by 0 bases, the J end by 4 bases, with 10 bases between. The CDR3 consists of 14 residues. Germline CDR1 reads LNHNV; CDR2 reads YYDKDF (reference sequence). The CDR3 sequence: CATSRDLTGYEQYV. CDR3 DNA sequence: TGTGCCACCAGCAGAGATTTGACAGGATACGAGCAGTACGTC.

The V call is TRBV3-1 (or the pseudogene TRBV3-2), the J call TRBJ1-2; 7 positions match TRBD1. Looked up from germline, CDR1 is LGHDT and CDR2 is YNNKEL (reference sequence). V dropped 1 base and J dropped 13; count of bases not matched to a gene: 15. This CDR3 contains 15 residues. CDR3 amino acids: CASSQGVPTGLSSTF. DNA of the CDR3: TGTGCCAGCAGCCAAGGTGTGCCGACAGGGCTGTCATCCACCTTC.

This chain links TRBV19 with TRBJ2-3, with D maybe TRBD2 (6 bases). V gave up 4 bases and J gave up 2 bases, with 19 bases separating them. CDR3 length: 17 residues. Germline V gene sequence: CDR1 LNHDA, CDR2 SQIVND (reference sequence). The CDR3 DNA is TGTGCCAGTAGTAAGCCTCCTGGGAGGCCGATCACAGATACGCAGTATTTT. Protein product: CASSKPPGRPITDTQYF.

The rearrangement joins TRBV4-1 to TRBJ2-1, with D possibly matching TRBD2 (5 bases). V shed 1 base and J shed 1 base, with 14 bases lying between them. CDR3 length equals 17 residues. CDR1 is MGHRA and CDR2 is YSYEKL in the germline V gene. CDR3 bases: TGCGCCAGCAGCCAAGTCGACGGCGGGCCATCCTACAATGAGCAGTTCTTC. Its translation: CASSQVDGGPSYNEQFF.

The chain recombines TRBV10-3 with TRBJ2-3; D remains ambiguous. Per germline, CDR1 ENHRY and CDR2 SYGVKD. V was clipped by 4 bases and J by 0 bases, with 2 bases between them. CDR3 size: 12 residues. The CDR3 DNA sequence: TGTGCCATCAGTGCGAGCACAGATACGCAGTATTTT. This sequence encodes CAISASTDTQYF.

This clone was counted once. The rearrangement links TRBV7-2 to TRBJ1-1, with D unclear. Trimming shortened V by 2 bases and J by 1 base, and 11 bases separated the two germline ends. CDR3 length: 15 residues. The germline CDR1 and CDR2 sequences are SGHTA and FQGNSA. The CDR3 region has the DNA TGTGCCAGCAGCTTATGGAGACTCTCGAACACTGAAGCTTTCTTT. Amino acid sequence: CASSLWRLSNTEAFF. Variable domain in full (rest from reference TRBV7-2 and TRBJ1-1): GAGVSQSPSNKVTEKGKDVELRCDPISGHTALYWYRQSLGQGLEFLIYFQGNSAPDKSGLPSDRFSAERTGGSVSTLTIQRTQQEDSAVYLCASSLWRLSNTEAFFGQGTRLTVV.

The sample holds a few counts of this clone. This chain uses TRBV3-1 (or the pseudogene TRBV3-2) with TRBJ1-2, with D uncertain. V dropped 0 bases and J dropped 7 bases, with 9 bases sitting between them. This CDR3 spans 13 amino acids. The germline CDR1 and CDR2 sequences are LGHDT and YNNKEL (reference sequence). CDR3 residues: CASSQDSGFGYTF. In nucleotides, the CDR3 is TGTGCCAGCAGCCAAGATTCCGGGTTTGGCTACACCTTC.

J is TRBJ1-1 and V is TRBV11-2; D is ambiguous. The length of the CDR3 is 13 residues. V was shortened by 1 base and J by 8 bases, with 11 bases between the two germline ends. Germline V gene sequence: CDR1 SGHAT, CDR2 FQNNGV. CDR3: CASSLGPLSEAFF. The CDR3 DNA reads as TGTGCCAGCAGCTTAGGTCCTTTATCCGAAGCTTTCTTT.

This chain uses TRBV10-3 with TRBJ1-1; 10 bases are a match to TRBD1. The CDR3 spans 16 residues. From germline, CDR1 is ENHRY and CDR2 SYGVKD. The CDR3 loop reads CAYRPGQGSTNTEAFF. CDR3 nucleotide sequence: TGTGCTTACCGACCGGGACAGGGGTCCACGAACACTGAAGCTTTCTTT.